The clone carrying this T cell receptor (beta chain) was found once. The sample belongs to a study of blood T cell repertoires in COVID-19. About the research overall: PBMCs, B-cell-depleted T cells, or T cells were the source of the cDNA or gDNA that made up the material.

As processed by the authors: Nucleated cell number was recorded as an estimate derived from reference gene primer amplification. The table came from immunoSEQ multiplex PCR; TCRdb's copy has only in-frame clones and leaves some out. Clone size and V and J calls were adopted from that table, with D and trimming inferred from the DNA. The top ten hold approximately 6.5% of the sample, which has about 180,000 clones, over 75% seen once. Enrollees, about 18 to 95 years old, lived in around 23 US areas. Cohort 3 donors counted as recovered after two negative PCRs, clearance, or resolved symptoms. V trimming: 4 bases; J trimming: 6 bases; junction bases outside the gene matches: 11. Looked up from germline, CDR1 is SGDLS and CDR2 is YYNGEE. This CDR3 is built from 16 residues.

The TCR originated in a woman aged 45-65 years who had recovered from COVID-19. The specimen sequenced was PBMCs or T cells enriched from blood (not recorded which). The rearrangement uses TRBV9 and TRBJ2-2; TRBD2 matches 8 bases. The DNA of the CDR3 is TGTGCCAGCAGCACCTGGACTAGCATAGACGCCGGGGAGCTGTTTTTT. Translation: CASSTWTSIDAGELFF.